This is a list of T cell receptor beta chains from one sample in a study of T cell responses to AZD1222 COVID-19 vaccine. Data came from immunoSEQ multiplex PCR; TCRdb stores just in-frame clones and leaves some out. The sample shows under 100,000 clones, around nine tenths of them seen only once. The source was peripheral blood, collected on day 0 of AZD1222 vaccination. The receptors were sampled from an adult in good health. The CDR3 runs from the conserved cysteine through the conserved F or W. Each record gives: J gene, D gene, V gene, clone size, CDR3 protein, CDR3 DNA. D genes are given only for firm matches. Clone size appears in some rows only: once, few, many, or a class for an expanded clone.

>TRBJ1-6|.|TRBV3-1/TRBV3-2|.
CASSQGGAESPLHF
TGTGCCAGCAGCCAAGGGGGGGCTGAGTCACCCCTCCACTTT
>TRBJ2-3|.|TRBV7-6|.
CASSPGALGTDTQYF
TGTGCCAGCAGCCCCGGGGCTTTGGGCACAGATACGCAGTATTTT
>TRBJ1-6|.|TRBV11-2|few
CASSPTNSPLHF
TGTGCCAGCAGCCCTACTAATTCACCCCTCCACTTT
>TRBJ2-1|.|TRBV2|.
CASSTIPDGGTYNEQFF
TGTGCCAGCAGTACGATACCAGACGGCGGCACCTACAATGAGCAGTTCTTC
>TRBJ1-4|.|TRBV2|.
CASITDAATNEKLFF
TGTGCCAGCATTACTGACGCTGCAACTAATGAAAAACTGTTTTTT
>TRBJ1-5|TRBD1|TRBV5-1|.
CASSLLGDRNQPQHF
TGCGCCAGCAGCTTACTTGGGGACAGAAATCAGCCCCAGCATTTT
>TRBJ1-5|TRBD1|TRBV7-2|.
CASSLTGTAGQPQHF
TGTGCCAGCAGCTTAACAGGGACAGCGGGTCAGCCCCAGCATTTT
>TRBJ2-3|.|TRBV19|.
CASSNVRGDTQYF
TGTGCCAGTAGTAATGTAAGAGGCGATACGCAGTATTTT
>TRBJ1-4|.|TRBV5-5|.
CASSRAGASNEKLFF
TGTGCCAGCAGCCGTGCAGGGGCATCGAATGAAAAACTGTTTTTT
>TRBJ2-7|TRBD1|TRBV28|.
CASSLSGGYEQYF
TGTGCCAGCAGTTTATCAGGGGGCTACGAGCAGTACTTC
>TRBJ2-2|TRBD2|TRBV9|.
CASSSSGGANTGELFF
TGTGCCAGCAGCAGTTCCGGGGGGGCGAACACCGGGGAGCTGTTTTTT
>TRBJ2-7|.|TRBV5-1|once
CASSQRDTYEQYF
TGCGCCAGCAGCCAGCGGGACACCTACGAGCAGTACTTC
>TRBJ1-1|.|TRBV2|.
CASSFNTEAFF
TGTGCCAGCTCTTTTAACACTGAAGCTTTCTTT
>TRBJ2-6|.|TRBV19|.
CASSRTVTSSGANVLTF
TGTGCCAGTAGCCGGACAGTGACGAGCTCTGGGGCCAACGTCCTGACTTTC
>TRBJ2-3|TRBD1|TRBV5-1|.
CASSPRDSVSTDTQYF
TGCGCCAGCAGCCCCCGGGACAGTGTAAGCACAGATACGCAGTATTTT
>TRBJ1-2|.|TRBV2|.
CASTRQLNGYTF
TGTGCCAGCACTCGACAGTTGAATGGCTACACCTTC
>TRBJ1-4|TRBD1|TRBV3-1/TRBV3-2|.
CASSQGDREKLFF
TGTGCCAGCAGCCAAGGGGACAGGGAAAAACTGTTTTTT
>TRBJ1-3|TRBD1|TRBV5-1|.
CASSSLATGGPGNTIYF
TGCGCCAGCAGCTCCCTTGCGACAGGGGGTCCAGGAAACACCATATATTTT
>TRBJ2-3|.|TRBV30|.
CAWSESIYQGTDTQYF
TGTGCCTGGAGTGAATCCATCTATCAGGGCACAGATACGCAGTATTTT
>TRBJ1-2|.|TRBV5-1|.
CASGAVYGYTF
TGCGCCAGCGGGGCGGTCTATGGCTACACCTTC
>TRBJ2-1|TRBD1|TRBV5-8|.
CASSLAILQGAENEQFF
TGTGCCAGCAGCTTGGCTATATTACAGGGGGCAGAAAATGAGCAGTTCTTC
>TRBJ1-1|.|TRBV7-2|once
CASSPFLIWNTEAFF
TGTGCCAGCAGCCCTTTTCTGATATGGAACACTGAAGCTTTCTTT
>TRBJ2-7|TRBD1|TRBV3-1/TRBV3-2|.
CASSRPGQFYEQYF
TGTGCCAGCAGCCGACCGGGACAGTTCTACGAGCAGTACTTC
>TRBJ1-6|.|TRBV7-9|.
CASSLPGGGPNSPLHF
TGTGCCAGCAGCTTGCCCGGAGGGGGGCCTAATTCACCCCTCCACTTT